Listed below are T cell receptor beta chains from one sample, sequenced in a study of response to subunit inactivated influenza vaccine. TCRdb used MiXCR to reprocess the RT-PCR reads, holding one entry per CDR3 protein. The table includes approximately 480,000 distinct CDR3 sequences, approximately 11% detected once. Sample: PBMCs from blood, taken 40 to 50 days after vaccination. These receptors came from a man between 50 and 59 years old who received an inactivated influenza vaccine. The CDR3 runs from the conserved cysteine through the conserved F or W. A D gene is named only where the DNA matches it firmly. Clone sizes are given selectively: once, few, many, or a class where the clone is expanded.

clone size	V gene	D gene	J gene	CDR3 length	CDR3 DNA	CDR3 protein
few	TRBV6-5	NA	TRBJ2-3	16	TGTGCCAGCAGTTATAATAGGCCAGGACTGGCAAATACGCAGTATTTT	CASSYNRPGLANTQYF
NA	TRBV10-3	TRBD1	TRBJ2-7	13	TGTGCCATCAGGGGGGGACAGGAGAACGAGCAGTACTTC	CAIRGGQENEQYF
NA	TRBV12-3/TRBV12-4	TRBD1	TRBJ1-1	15	TGTGCCAGCATTTTAAAAGGACAGGGGATCACTGAAGCTTTCTTT	CASILKGQGITEAFF
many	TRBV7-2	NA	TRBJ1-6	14	TGTGCCAGCAGCCAATGGACGGCGAATTCACCCCTCCACTTT	CASSQWTANSPLHF
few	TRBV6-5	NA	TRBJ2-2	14	TGTGCCAGCAGTTACTCGATCATAGCCGGGGAGCTGTTTTTT	CASSYSIIAGELFF
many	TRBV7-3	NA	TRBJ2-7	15	TGTGCCAGCAGCTTTGGGCTCGACCCTTCCTACGAGCAGTACTTC	CASSFGLDPSYEQYF
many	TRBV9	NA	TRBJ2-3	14	TGTGCCAGCAGCGTAGGAGCGCAGGCAGATACGCAGTATTTT	CASSVGAQADTQYF
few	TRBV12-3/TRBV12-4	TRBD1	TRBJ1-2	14	TGTGCCAGCACCGACGACAGGGCCAATAATGGCTACACCTTC	CASTDDRANNGYTF
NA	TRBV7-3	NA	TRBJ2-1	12	TGTGCCAGCAGCTTCGAGTTTGGTGAGCAGTTCTTC	CASSFEFGEQFF
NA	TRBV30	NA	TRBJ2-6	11	TGTGCCTGGAGCGCCTGGCAGGGGCTGACTTTC	CAWSAWQGLTF
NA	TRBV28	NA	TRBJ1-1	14	TGTGCCAGCAGTTTAACAGGGTTCAGCACTGAAGCTTTCTTT	CASSLTGFSTEAFF
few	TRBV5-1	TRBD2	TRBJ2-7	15	TGCGCCAGCAGCCCAACCAGCGGGGCGGTCTACGAGCAGTACTTC	CASSPTSGAVYEQYF
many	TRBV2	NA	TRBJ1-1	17	TGTGCCAGCATACAGGGTGTTCTTCCCCCCACGAACACTGAAGCTTTCTTT	CASIQGVLPPTNTEAFF
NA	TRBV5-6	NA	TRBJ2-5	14	TGTGCCAGCAGCTCCCAGGGTAGCCGTATAACCCAGTACTTC	CASSSQGSRITQYF
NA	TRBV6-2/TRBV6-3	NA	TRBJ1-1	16	TGTGCCAGCAGTTACTCTGCTCCAAGTGGGAACACTGAAGCTTTCTTT	CASSYSAPSGNTEAFF
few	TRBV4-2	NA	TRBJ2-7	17	TGTGCCAGCAGCCAAGGCGCGTATACAGGTCCCGGCTACGAGCAGTACTTC	CASSQGAYTGPGYEQYF
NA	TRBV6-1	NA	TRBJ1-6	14	TGTGCCAGCGGTGACAGTTATGCGTATTCACCCCTCCACTTT	CASGDSYAYSPLHF
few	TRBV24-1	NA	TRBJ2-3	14	TGTGCCACCAGTGAGGGGGAAGTCACAGATACGCAGTATTTT	CATSEGEVTDTQYF
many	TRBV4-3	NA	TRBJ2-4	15	TGCGCCAGCAGCCAAGAGCCAGGGCTACAAAACATTCAGTACTTC	CASSQEPGLQNIQYF
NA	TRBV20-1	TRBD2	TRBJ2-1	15	TGCAGTGCTAGAGGACCGGGACTACCATACAATGAGCAGTTCTTC	CSARGPGLPYNEQFF
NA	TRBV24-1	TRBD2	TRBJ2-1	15	TGTGCCACCAGTGATTTCAGCGGGAGTCGTAATGAGCAGTTCTTC	CATSDFSGSRNEQFF
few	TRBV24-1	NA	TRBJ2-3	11	TGTGCCACCAGTTCTGCGGGTACGCAGTATTTT	CATSSAGTQYF
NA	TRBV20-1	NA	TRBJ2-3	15	TGCAGTGCTAGAGATCCCAATATAGGCACAGATGCGCAGTATTTT	CSARDPNIGTDAQYF
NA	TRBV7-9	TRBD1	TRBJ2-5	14	TGTGCCAGCAGCGCCCAGGGGGCCCGGGAGACCCAGTACTTC	CASSAQGARETQYF
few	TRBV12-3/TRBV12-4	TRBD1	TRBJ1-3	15	TGTGCCAGCAGTTTACGACAGGGGGGTGGAAACACCATATATTTT	CASSLRQGGGNTIYF
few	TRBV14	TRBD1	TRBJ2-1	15	TGTGCCAGCAGCCAGGGACAGGGGGCTGACAATGAGCAGTTCTTC	CASSQGQGADNEQFF
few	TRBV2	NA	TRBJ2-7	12	TGTGCCAGCAGTGTGACGACCTACGAGCAGTACTTC	CASSVTTYEQYF
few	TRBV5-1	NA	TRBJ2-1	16	TGCGCCAGCAGCAGGAGGGGGAGAGCTTTTGACAATGAGCAGTTCTTC	CASSRRGRAFDNEQFF
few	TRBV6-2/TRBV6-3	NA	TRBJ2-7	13	TGTGCCAGCCATCGACGGGGTAACTACGAGCAGTACTTC	CASHRRGNYEQYF
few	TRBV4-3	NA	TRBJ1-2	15	TGCGCCAGCAGCCAAGAAACAGAACCAAACTATGGCTACACCTTC	CASSQETEPNYGYTF
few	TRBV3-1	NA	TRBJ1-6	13	TGTGCCAGCAGCGTGTGGGGGAGTTCACCCCTCCACTTT	CASSVWGSSPLHF
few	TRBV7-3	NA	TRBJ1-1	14	TGTGCCAGCAGCTTAACCCCTGGGACCTTTGAGGCTTTCTTT	CASSLTPGTFEAFF
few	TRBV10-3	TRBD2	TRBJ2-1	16	TGTGCCATCAGTGAGGGGGAGACTAGCGGCAACAATGAGCAGTTCTTC	CAISEGETSGNNEQFF
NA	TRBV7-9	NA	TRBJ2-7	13	TGTGCCAGCAGCCGATTAGTGGGTTACGAGCAGTACTTC	CASSRLVGYEQYF